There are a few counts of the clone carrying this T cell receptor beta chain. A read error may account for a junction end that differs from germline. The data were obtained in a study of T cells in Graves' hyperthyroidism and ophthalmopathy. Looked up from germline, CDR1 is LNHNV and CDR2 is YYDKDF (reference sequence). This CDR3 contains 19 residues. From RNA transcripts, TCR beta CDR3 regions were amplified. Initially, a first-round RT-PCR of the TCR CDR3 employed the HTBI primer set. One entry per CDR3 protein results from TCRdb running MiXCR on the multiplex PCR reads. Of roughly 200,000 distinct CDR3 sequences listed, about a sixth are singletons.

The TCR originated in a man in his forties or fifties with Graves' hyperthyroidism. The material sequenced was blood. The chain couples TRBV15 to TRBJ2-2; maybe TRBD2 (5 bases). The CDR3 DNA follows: TGTGCCACCAGCAGAGATCGTATTTTTACGACAACTTACACCGGGGAGTTGTTTTTT. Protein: CATSRDRIFTTTYTGELFF.